A selection of T cell receptor beta chains follows, all from one sample in a study of graft-versus-host responses after intestinal transplantation. Using immunoSEQ multiplex PCR, the repertoire was profiled, and TCRdb retains in-frame clones only, with some absent. The sample lists roughly 89,000 clones; 90% to 95% were seen once. Antigens for these TCRs are unknown. The material sequenced was unstimulated CD4+ T cells sorted from spleen or lymph node cells, taken before intestinal transplant. These receptors were taken from a human donor who received an intestinal transplant. Both conserved end residues are part of each CDR3. A D gene is named only where the DNA matches it firmly. Size is omitted from some rows. Given values are once, few, many or a class for expanded clones.

cdr3_aa | cdr3_nt | cdr3_length | d_call | clone_size | j_call | v_call
CAWRVGSGSYNEQFF | TGTGCCTGGAGAGTGGGGAGCGGAAGTTACAATGAGCAGTTCTTC | 15 | . | . | TRBJ2-1 | TRBV30
CAIGRQGGNYGYTF | TGTGCCATCGGTCGACAGGGGGGTAACTATGGCTACACCTTC | 14 | TRBD1 | . | TRBJ1-2 | TRBV10-3
CASSYDSNYGYTF | TGTGCCAGCAGTTACGACAGCAACTATGGCTACACCTTC | 13 | . | . | TRBJ1-2 | TRBV6-5
CASSLLPRTDTQYF | TGTGCCAGCAGCTTACTACCGCGCACAGATACGCAGTATTTT | 14 | . | . | TRBJ2-3 | TRBV7-9
CASSEYRTGTEAFF | TGTGCCAGCAGTGAATATAGGACGGGAACTGAAGCTTTCTTT | 14 | . | . | TRBJ1-1 | TRBV25-1
CASSSSRGGNSPLHF | TGCGCCAGCAGCAGTAGTAGAGGGGGTAATTCACCCCTCCACTTT | 15 | . | . | TRBJ1-6 | TRBV4-3
CASSIVAYRGGYTF | TGTGCCAGTAGTATAGTCGCCTACAGGGGCGGCTACACCTTC | 14 | TRBD1 | few | TRBJ1-2 | TRBV19
CAGSPGQKETQYF | TGTGCCGGCTCACCAGGACAGAAAGAGACCCAGTACTTC | 13 | . | . | TRBJ2-5 | TRBV18
CSVDRGGGTTDTQYF | TGCAGCGTTGACAGAGGGGGCGGAACCACAGATACGCAGTATTTT | 15 | TRBD1 | few | TRBJ2-3 | TRBV29-1
CAWSVGRGGQPHSPLHF | TGTGCCTGGAGTGTAGGCCGAGGTGGACAGCCTCATTCACCCCTCCACTTT | 17 | . | . | TRBJ1-6 | TRBV30
CASTPTGLGGTEAFF | TGTGCCAGCACTCCGACAGGGCTTGGCGGCACTGAAGCTTTCTTT | 15 | TRBD1 | . | TRBJ1-1 | TRBV6-5
CAWSLGENYEQYF | TGTGCCTGGAGTCTCGGGGAAAACTACGAGCAGTACTTC | 13 | . | . | TRBJ2-7 | TRBV30
CASSYSWGTGYEKLFF | TGTGCCAGCAGCTACTCGTGGGGGACAGGATATGAAAAACTGTTTTTT | 16 | TRBD1 | . | TRBJ1-4 | TRBV7-8
CASSQDGGARGTEAFF | TGCGCCAGCAGCCAAGATGGGGGGGCGCGGGGCACTGAAGCTTTCTTT | 16 | . | once | TRBJ1-1 | TRBV4-3
CASSPGTSGGLSKNIQYF | TGTGCCAGCAGCCCCGGGACTAGCGGGGGACTATCCAAAAACATTCAGTACTTC | 18 | TRBD2 | . | TRBJ2-4 | TRBV7-2
CASRPRDKINGYTF | TGTGCCAGCAGGCCCCGGGACAAGATAAATGGCTACACCTTC | 14 | . | . | TRBJ1-2 | TRBV6-5
CASSALQGAKGYTF | TGTGCCAGCAGCGCCCTACAGGGGGCAAAAGGCTACACCTTC | 14 | TRBD1 | . | TRBJ1-2 | TRBV9
CASSHTGDSYEQYF | TGTGCCAGCAGCCACACAGGGGATTCCTACGAGCAGTACTTC | 14 | TRBD1 | . | TRBJ2-7 | TRBV5-4
CASSSTANYEQYF | TGTGCCAGCAGCTCGACAGCTAACTACGAGCAGTACTTC | 13 | . | . | TRBJ2-7 | TRBV7-9
CASSDRGLSSGANVLTF | TGTGCCAGCAGCGACAGGGGCCTTAGCTCTGGGGCCAACGTCCTGACTTTC | 17 | TRBD1 | . | TRBJ2-6 | TRBV7-6
CASSLVGGLAAGELFF | TGTGCCAGCAGCTTAGTGGGGGGACTAGCGGCCGGGGAGCTGTTTTTT | 16 | TRBD2 | . | TRBJ2-2 | TRBV7-2
CASSLEAGRYTEAFF | TGTGCCAGCAGCTTAGAGGCTGGGCGTTACACTGAAGCTTTCTTT | 15 | . | . | TRBJ1-1 | TRBV7-2
CSVEGQMNTEAFF | TGCAGCGTTGAAGGACAGATGAACACTGAAGCTTTCTTT | 13 | . | . | TRBJ1-1 | TRBV29-1
CASSWGGVYTDTQYF | TGTGCCAGCAGTTGGGGGGGGGTTTACACAGATACGCAGTATTTT | 15 | TRBD2 | . | TRBJ2-3 | TRBV5-4
CASSPRQGDYGYTF | TGTGCCAGCAGTCCCCGACAGGGTGACTATGGCTACACCTTC | 14 | TRBD1 | . | TRBJ1-2 | TRBV27
CASSFQGENTEAFF | TGTGCCAGCAGTTTCCAGGGGGAGAACACTGAAGCTTTCTTT | 14 | TRBD1 | . | TRBJ1-1 | TRBV27
CASSDGQLDTQYF | TGCGCCAGCAGCGACGGACAATTAGATACGCAGTATTTT | 13 | . | . | TRBJ2-3 | TRBV5-1
CASSAFLQQGHGYTF | TGTGCCAGCAGCGCGTTTCTACAACAGGGGCATGGCTACACCTTC | 15 | TRBD1 | . | TRBJ1-2 | TRBV9
CASSSSGGPYEQYF | TGTGCCAGCAGTTCTAGCGGGGGGCCCTACGAGCAGTACTTC | 14 | TRBD2 | . | TRBJ2-7 | TRBV6-5
CAWSGRTYYGREKLFF | TGTGCCTGGAGTGGAAGGACATACTACGGACGGGAAAAACTGTTTTTT | 16 | . | . | TRBJ1-4 | TRBV30
CWDRGKKPQHF | TGCTGGGACAGGGGGAAAAAGCCCCAGCATTTT | 11 | TRBD1 | . | TRBJ1-5 | TRBV20-1
CASSLAGSSYEQYF | TGTGCCAGCAGCTTAGCAGGGAGCTCCTACGAGCAGTACTTC | 14 | . | once | TRBJ2-7 | TRBV7-2
CAISVTGGPNEKLFF | TGTGCCATCAGCGTTACAGGGGGACCTAATGAAAAACTGTTTTTT | 15 | TRBD1 | . | TRBJ1-4 | TRBV10-3
CASSLVWRGTYEQYF | TGTGCCAGCAGCTTAGTGTGGCGGGGCACATACGAGCAGTACTTC | 15 | . | . | TRBJ2-7 | TRBV7-2
CASSIAGARQPQHF | TGTGCCAGTAGTATCGCGGGAGCTCGGCAGCCCCAGCATTTT | 14 | . | . | TRBJ1-5 | TRBV19
CASSFLSSGNTIYF | TGTGCCAGCAGCTTTCTCAGCTCTGGAAACACCATATATTTT | 14 | . | . | TRBJ1-3 | TRBV5-6
CASSPQDRVNTEAFF | TGTGCCAGCAGCCCGCAGGACAGGGTGAACACTGAAGCTTTCTTT | 15 | TRBD1 | . | TRBJ1-1 | TRBV11-2
CASSSPGQGTYEQYF | TGCGCCAGCAGCTCTCCGGGACAGGGTACCTACGAGCAGTACTTC | 15 | TRBD1 | . | TRBJ2-7 | TRBV5-1
CASSRLAGGPETQYF | TGTGCCAGCAGTCGTCTAGCGGGGGGGCCAGAGACCCAGTACTTC | 15 | TRBD2 | . | TRBJ2-5 | TRBV27
CASSLVHDRTYGYTF | TGTGCCAGCAGCTTGGTTCATGACAGGACCTATGGCTACACCTTT | 15 | . | once | TRBJ1-2 | TRBV5-6
CASSGGASYNSPLHF | TGTGCCAGCTCAGGGGGGGCGTCCTATAATTCACCCCTCCACTTT | 15 | . | . | TRBJ1-6 | TRBV18
CASSIRTGRVGDTQYF | TGTGCCAGCAGCATCCGGACAGGGAGAGTAGGAGATACGCAGTATTTT | 16 | TRBD1 | . | TRBJ2-3 | TRBV11-2
CASSYQAREAFF | TGTGCCAGCTCGTACCAGGCGCGTGAAGCTTTCTTT | 12 | . | once | TRBJ1-1 | TRBV18
CASSETTSGGANEQFF | TGTGCCAGCAGCGAGACAACTAGCGGGGGGGCCAATGAGCAGTTCTTC | 16 | TRBD2 | . | TRBJ2-1 | TRBV9
CAWSVRGGGPNEQFF | TGTGCCTGGAGTGTACGAGGCGGGGGGCCGAATGAGCAGTTCTTC | 15 | TRBD2 | . | TRBJ2-1 | TRBV30
CASSVVAGGYNEQFF | TGTGCCAGCAGCGTAGTGGCGGGGGGTTACAATGAGCAGTTCTTC | 15 | TRBD2 | . | TRBJ2-1 | TRBV9
CASSGGRENQPQHF | TGTGCCAGCAGTGGGGGCCGGGAAAATCAGCCCCAGCATTTT | 14 | . | . | TRBJ1-5 | TRBV11-2
CASSLDRGYEQYF | TGTGCCAGCTCACTCGACAGGGGGTACGAGCAGTACTTC | 13 | TRBD1 | . | TRBJ2-7 | TRBV18
CASRRTGEWETQYF | TGTGCCAGTAGACGGACAGGGGAATGGGAGACCCAGTACTTC | 14 | TRBD1 | . | TRBJ2-5 | TRBV19
CASNRGGSFYNEQFF | TGTGCCAGCAATCGCGGGGGGAGCTTCTACAATGAGCAGTTCTTC | 15 | TRBD2 | . | TRBJ2-1 | TRBV28
CASSSRDNNQPQHF | TGTGCCAGCAGCTCTCGGGACAACAATCAGCCCCAGCATTTT | 14 | . | . | TRBJ1-5 | TRBV6-5
CAWGLLYGYTF | TGTGCCTGGGGACTTTTGTATGGCTACACCTTC | 11 | . | . | TRBJ1-2 | TRBV30
CASSLAPGTNQETQYF | TGCGCCAGCAGCTTGGCGCCAGGGACAAACCAAGAGACCCAGTACTTC | 16 | . | . | TRBJ2-5 | TRBV5-1
CASGPSIGGVQETQYF | TGTGCTAGTGGTCCGAGTATAGGGGGGGTTCAAGAGACCCAGTACTTC | 16 | . | . | TRBJ2-5 | TRBV12-5
CASSLSGLKNIQYF | TGTGCCAGCAGCTTAAGCGGACTCAAAAACATTCAGTACTTC | 14 | . | . | TRBJ2-4 | TRBV5-6
CASSIAGPGEQFF | TGTGCCAGTAGTATTGCGGGGCCGGGGGAGCAGTTCTTC | 13 | . | once | TRBJ2-1 | TRBV19
CSVEVGGYGYTF | TGCAGCGTTGAAGTGGGGGGCTATGGCTACACCTTC | 12 | . | . | TRBJ1-2 | TRBV29-1
CASSQDGRDTEAFF | TGCGCCAGCAGCCAAGATGGCAGGGACACTGAAGCTTTCTTT | 14 | . | . | TRBJ1-1 | TRBV4-3
CASSTGGPGNTIYF | TGTGCCAGTAGTACAGGGGGCCCTGGAAACACCATATATTTT | 14 | TRBD1 | . | TRBJ1-3 | TRBV19